The rows below give T cell receptor beta chains drawn from one sample of a study of CD8+ T cells in alopecia areata. The table came from immunoSEQ multiplex PCR; TCRdb's copy has only in-frame clones and leaves some out. The table lists 200,000 to 250,000 clones, around two thirds of them singletons, with approximately 1.2% in the top ten. The material was CD4+ T cells sorted from blood, obtained at week 0. These receptors all come from a human donor with alopecia areata. The CDR3 runs from the conserved cysteine through the conserved F or W. D genes are given only for firm matches. Size values are once, few and many counts, or a class for expanded clones, and some rows have none.

J	V	D	size	CDR3	DNA
TRBJ2-3	TRBV5-5	-	-	CASSLPSTQSRTDTQYF	TGTGCCAGCAGCTTGCCTTCTACACAGTCGCGCACAGATACGCAGTATTTT
TRBJ2-1	TRBV11-2	TRBD1	-	CASSLWAGQGYNEQFF	TGTGCCAGCAGCCTTTGGGCGGGACAGGGTTACAATGAGCAGTTCTTC
TRBJ1-1	TRBV10-3	TRBD1	few	CAINPDRGGTEAFF	TGTGCCATCAATCCCGACAGGGGCGGGACTGAAGCTTTCTTT
TRBJ2-2	TRBV30	-	once	CAWSVNGELFF	TGTGCCTGGAGTGTCAATGGGGAGCTGTTTTTT
TRBJ1-2	TRBV15	-	-	CATSRELYGYTF	TGTGCCACCAGCAGAGAACTCTATGGCTACACCTTC
TRBJ2-3	TRBV29-1	-	-	CSVEAGSVTDTQYF	TGCAGCGTTGAGGCCGGATCGGTGACAGATACGCAGTATTTT
TRBJ1-2	TRBV28	TRBD1	-	CASSLTAGGPSGYTF	TGTGCCAGCAGTTTGACGGCAGGGGGACCTAGTGGCTACACCTTC
TRBJ2-7	TRBV7-2	-	-	CASSLVGQAAYEQYF	TGTGCCAGCAGCTTAGTGGGGCAGGCCGCCTACGAGCAGTACTTC
TRBJ1-1	TRBV13	TRBD1	-	CASSVTTGGTEAFF	TGTGCCAGCAGCGTAACGACAGGGGGCACTGAAGCTTTCTTT
TRBJ2-3	TRBV30	-	-	CAWRPRGRGSTDTQYF	TGTGCCTGGAGACCTCGGGGGCGGGGGAGCACAGATACGCAGTATTTT
TRBJ2-1	TRBV5-1	TRBD1	-	CASSSGQGMRNEQFF	TGCGCCAGCAGCTCCGGACAGGGTATGAGAAATGAGCAGTTCTTC
TRBJ1-2	TRBV27	-	once	CASSSSGMGGYTF	TGTGCCAGCAGTTCGTCAGGGATGGGTGGCTACACCTTC
TRBJ2-3	TRBV29-1	TRBD1	few	CSVDPDRAGDTQYF	TGCAGCGTTGACCCAGACAGGGCTGGAGATACGCAGTATTTT
TRBJ1-6	TRBV14	-	few	CASSQGGLGSPLHF	TGTGCCAGCAGCCAAGGTGGGCTAGGATCACCCCTCCACTTT